Described below is a single T cell receptor (beta chain) sequence and its context. Its antigen is unknown. The cDNA had a unique molecular identifier and a template-switch universal primer site. Each CDR3 protein is one row after TCRdb ran MiXCR on the 5' RACE reads. This table has around 150 distinct CDR3 sequences, 70% to 75% appearing once. Trimming took 5 bases from V and 4 from J; bases not matched to a gene: 9. The CDR3 length is 15 residues. Germline V gene lookup returns CDR1 SQVTM and CDR2 ANQGSEA. The source of the sample is a study of identical twins. Study-wide findings and caveats: Monozygotic twins shared more out-of-frame TCR alpha than recombination models predicted. Insertions were fewer in abundant cord blood beta clonotypes, whereas memory repertoires showed none of this pattern.

Sequencing was done on a sample of CD4+ T cells sorted from blood. This clonotype was obtained from a woman between 18 and 29 years old in good health. This table probably holds off-target reads from a library built for another chain. The chain links TRBV29-1 to TRBJ2-2; the match to TRBD2 covers 8 bases. CDR3 DNA sequence: TGCAGCGTTCAAGGCGGGAGGACGGGCACCGGGGAGCTGTTTTTT. It codes for CSVQGGRTGTGELFF.